Detailed here is one T cell receptor (beta chain). Its antigen is currently unknown. Profiled with immunoSEQ multiplex PCR; TCRdb holds only in-frame clones, not every one. Of fewer than 85,000 clones listed, more than 65% are singletons. Germline CDR1 is LGHNA and CDR2 is YSLEER. The CDR3 runs to 15 residues. Germline trimming cut 4 bases from V and 4 bases from J; bases unmatched to any gene: 6. This sample is part of a study of OX40 agonist ivuxolimab in advanced cancers. General study points: Certain nonresponding patients likewise had low normalized T-cell clonal expansion.

This clonotype was sampled from an adult with an advanced solid tumor such as melanoma, head and neck, liver or kidney cancer. This rearrangement joins TRBV4-3 to TRBJ2-2; 7 bases are shared with TRBD2. Sequencing was performed on CD4+ or CD8+ T cells sorted from blood, taken in a trial of the OX40 agonist ivuxolimab. The CDR3, as DNA: TGCGCCAGCAGCCTCGGGGGGACTGGCACCGGGGAGCTGTTTTTT. This encodes CASSLGGTGTGELFF.